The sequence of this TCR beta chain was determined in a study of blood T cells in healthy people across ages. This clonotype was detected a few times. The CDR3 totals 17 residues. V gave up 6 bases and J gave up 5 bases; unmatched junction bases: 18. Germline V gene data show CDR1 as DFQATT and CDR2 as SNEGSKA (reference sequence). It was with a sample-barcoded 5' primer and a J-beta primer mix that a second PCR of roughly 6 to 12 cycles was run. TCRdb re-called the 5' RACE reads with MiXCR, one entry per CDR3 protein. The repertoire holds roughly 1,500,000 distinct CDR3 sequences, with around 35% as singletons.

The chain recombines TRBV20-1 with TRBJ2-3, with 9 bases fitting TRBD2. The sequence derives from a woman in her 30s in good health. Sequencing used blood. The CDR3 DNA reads TGCAGTGCCAACCTCAGTTTTCGCGGGAGGGCCGTAGATACGCAGTATTTT. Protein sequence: CSANLSFRGRAVDTQYF.